A single sample is the source of the 30 T cell receptor beta chains below, sequenced in a study of cytomegalovirus exposure and HLA in healthy donors (dated by TCRdb to the late 2010s). The library was produced with the immunoSEQ multiplex PCR assay. The multiplex PCR relied on a mix of 60 forward primers for TCR Vbeta segments and 13 reverse primers for TCR Jbeta segments. Entries here come from immuneACCESS through TCRdb and include only in-frame sequences with V and J called. Some clones fail to appear in such tables; in the studies checked, an unresolved V gene covers under half of the shortfall, and the cause of the remainder is unknown. The sample table contains around 150,000 clones; only one count was recorded for roughly 79% of them. The ten largest clones represent less than 3.5% of the sample. The sequencing input was PBMCs. The origin of the receptors is a male donor in good health and CMV-seronegative.

The chain recombines TRBV7-6 with TRBJ2-7; 9 nucleotides agree with TRBD2. V dropped 1 base and J dropped 3; count of bases not matched to a gene: 4. This CDR3 is 15 amino acids long. Germline CDR1 is SGHVS and CDR2 is FNYEAQ. The CDR3 region is CASSLEASGNYEQYF. CDR3 nucleotides: TGTGCCAGCAGCTTAGAAGCTAGCGGGAACTACGAGCAGTACTTC. Together with reference TRBV7-6 and TRBJ2-7, the CDR3 gives the full variable domain: GAGVSQSPRYKVTKRGQDVALRCDPISGHVSLYWYRQALGQGPEFLTYFNYEAQQDKSGLPNDRFSAERPEGSISTLTIQRTEQRDSAMYRCASSLEASGNYEQYFGPGTRLTVT.

This rearrangement joins TRBV28 to TRBJ2-7; TRBD2 is a possible D gene (6 bases). The ends were cut back, 11 bases at V and 2 bases at J, with 13 bases in the middle. Germline assignment: CDR1 MDHEN and CDR2 SYDVKM. The CDR3 has 12 residues. The CDR3 coding sequence is TGTGCCTCCGGAGGGCGGGCCTACGAGCAGTACTTC. Its protein product is CASGGRAYEQYF.

This sequence joins TRBV30 and TRBJ1-3; perhaps TRBD1 as D (5 bases). This CDR3 spans 13 amino acids. Germline-derived CDR1 and CDR2 are GTSNPN and SVGIG (reference sequence). Trimming stripped 2 bases from V and 3 bases from J, with 8 bases between. The CDR3 sequence is CAWSTGSGNTIYF. In DNA, the CDR3 is TGTGCCTGGAGTACAGGAAGTGGAAACACCATATATTTT.

This clone occurred once. CDR3 nucleotides: TGTGCCAGCACCGACAGGGGGGGATACGAGCAGTACTTC. Amino acid sequence: CASTDRGGYEQYF. This chain uses TRBV25-1 with TRBJ2-7; 9 positions match TRBD1. Trimming cost V 7 bases and J 4 bases; bases outside gene matches: 5. Germline V gene sequence: CDR1 MGHDK, CDR2 SYGVNS. This CDR3 is built from 13 residues.

The CDR3, as DNA: TGTGCCAGCAGTTTAATAAGGGGGCAGGGTGGCTACACCTTC. Protein sequence: CASSLIRGQGGYTF. V gene TRBV6-5 combines with J gene TRBJ1-2; TRBD1 matches 7 bases. The J segment lost 7 bases and the V segment lost 4 bases, leaving 9 bases of the junction unmatched. CDR1 and CDR2 (germline): MNHEY, SVGAGI. CDR3 length: 14 amino acids.

The rearrangement joins TRBV7-2 to TRBJ2-4; 7 bases line up with TRBD2. With V trimmed by 5 bases and J by 0 bases, 7 bases remained unmatched. Germline V gene lookup returns CDR1 SGHTA and CDR2 FQGNSA. This CDR3 region has 16 residues. For the CDR3, the DNA is TGTGCCAGCAGCCCTCTAGCGGAGCTAGCCAAAAACATTCAGTACTTC. As protein: CASSPLAELAKNIQYF.

CDR3 DNA: TGTGCCAGCTCACACGGGACAGTTGAAGCTTTCTTT. This encodes CASSHGTVEAFF. The rearrangement links TRBV18 to TRBJ1-1; TRBD1 matches 7 bases. Germline V gene sequence: CDR1 KGHSH, CDR2 LQKENI. J lost 7 bases, V lost 4 bases, and 3 bases had no gene match. This CDR3 contains 12 residues.

CDR3 sequence: CASSLVPGTGVSGANEKLFF. The CDR3 coding sequence is TGCGCCAGCAGCTTGGTCCCCGGGACAGGGGTTAGCGGAGCTAATGAAAAACTGTTTTTT. The V gene is TRBV5-1, the J gene TRBJ1-4; 10 bases agree with TRBD1. The CDR3 extends over 20 amino acids. Per germline, CDR1 SGHRS and CDR2 YFSETQ. Germline trimming cut 0 bases from V and 3 bases from J; bases unmatched to any gene: 14.

This rearrangement joins TRBV11-3 to TRBJ2-3, with 7 bases matching TRBD1. Germline assignment: CDR1 SGHNT and CDR2 YENEEA. This CDR3 comprises 12 residues. V trimming: 5 bases; J trimming: 10 bases; junction bases outside the gene matches: 6. CDR3 DNA sequence: TGTGCCAGCAGCCCCAGACAGGGTCCGCAGTATTTT. It translates to CASSPRQGPQYF. The complete variable domain, with remaining parts taken from reference TRBV11-3 and TRBJ2-3, reads EAGVVQSPRYKIIEKKQPVAFWCNPISGHNTLYWYLQNLGQGPELLIRYENEEAVDDSQLPKDRFSAERLKGVDSTLKIQPAELGDSAVYLCASSPRQGPQYFGPGTRLTVL.

The V call is TRBV30, the J call TRBJ2-2; TRBD2 aligns across 8 bases. Germline V CDR1 and CDR2: GTSNPN, SVGIG (reference sequence). The CDR3 has 16 residues. V dropped 3 bases and J dropped 1; count of bases not matched to a gene: 7. The DNA of the CDR3 is TGTGCCTGGAGGCCCGCCGGGACTAGGAACACCGGGGAGCTGTTTTTT. Protein: CAWRPAGTRNTGELFF.

A single count supports this clone. The CDR3 DNA follows: TGTGCCAGCAGGGCTAGCGGGAACTCCTACAATGAGCAGTTCTTC. Translation gives CASRASGNSYNEQFF. The chain joins TRBV9 to TRBJ2-1; TRBD2 aligns across 9 bases. Germline CDR1 reads SGDLS; CDR2 reads YYNGEE. V gave up 5 bases and J gave up 0 bases; unmatched junction bases: 3. The CDR3 has 15 amino acids.

V usage is TRBV6-5 and J usage is TRBJ2-1; maybe TRBD1 (5 bases). CDR3 length: 11 residues. CDR1 and CDR2 (germline): MNHEY, SVGAGI. Trimming removed 10 bases at V and 10 bases at J, with 14 bases between. This CDR3 is CATFSPGEQFF. CDR3 sequence (DNA): TGTGCCACCTTTAGCCCAGGGGAGCAGTTCTTC.

This chain connects TRBV5-1 to TRBJ2-3; 7 bases agree with TRBD1. The CDR3 length is 16 residues. J gave up 0 bases and V 4 bases, and 8 bases lay outside the gene matches. Germline CDR1 SGHRS, CDR2 YFSETQ. CDR3 amino acids: CASSPVTGTSTDTQYF. CDR3 coding DNA: TGCGCCAGCAGCCCAGTGACAGGGACAAGCACAGATACGCAGTATTTT.

CDR3 amino acids: CASSFGLAYNNEQFF. CDR3 sequence (DNA): TGTGCCAGCAGCTTCGGGCTAGCGTACAACAATGAGCAGTTCTTC. This chain joins TRBV11-2 and TRBJ2-1; possibly TRBD2 for D (6 bases). The CDR3 loop spans 15 amino acids. Per the germline V gene, CDR1 is SGHAT and CDR2 is FQNNGV. Trimming took off 3 bases at V and 5 bases at J, with 14 bases between the two ends.

V and J are TRBV7-6 and TRBJ1-1; 7 nucleotides agree with TRBD1. CDR3 length: 18 amino acids. In germline, CDR1 is SGHVS, CDR2 FNYEAQ. With 3 bases clipped from V and 1 base from J, the junction kept 14 bases outside the gene matches. CDR3 nucleotide sequence: TGTGCCAGCAGCTTTAGCGAAGGGGGCAGTTGGGGGAACACTGAAGCTTTCTTT. Protein: CASSFSEGGSWGNTEAFF.

A few counts support this clone. The chain combines TRBV6-1 with TRBJ1-5, with a possible D match to TRBD1 (6 bases). The CDR3 has 15 amino acids. The V gene lost 3 bases and the J gene lost 7 bases, with 16 bases spanning the gap. CDR1 is MNHNS, CDR2 SASEGT, per germline. The CDR3 coding sequence is TGTGCCAGCAGTGATCAGGGGAGCGTGCAACAGCCCCAGCATTTT. Residues: CASSDQGSVQQPQHF.

Remarks on this clone: At one end the junction does not follow the germline gene, possibly because of a read error. This chain uses TRBV29-1 with TRBJ1-2; D uncertain. There are 13 residues in the CDR3. From germline, CDR1 is SQVTM and CDR2 ANQGSEA. CDR3: CSVEPTKNYGYPF. The CDR3 DNA reads as TGCAGCGTTGAACCCACGAAGAACTATGGCTACCCCTTC.

The CDR3 region is CASSDDAGAGNEKLFF. The CDR3 bases are TGTGCCAGCAGTGATGATGCTGGGGCAGGTAATGAAAAACTGTTTTTT. The chain employs TRBV6-1 and TRBJ1-4; perhaps TRBD1 as D (5 bases). V was pared by 3 bases and J by 4 bases, with 15 bases between. CDR1 is MNHNS and CDR2 is SASEGT in the germline V gene. There are 16 residues in the CDR3.

CDR3 coding DNA: TGTGCCAGCAGTTACTCAGAGGGGGCTGCCACCGGGGAGCTGTTTTTT. Translating gives CASSYSEGAATGELFF. The V call is TRBV6-5, the J call TRBJ2-2; TRBD1 agrees at 7 bases. Germline CDR1 MNHEY, CDR2 SVGAGI. Trimming removed 0 bases from V and 4 bases from J; junction bases left unmatched: 5. This CDR3 contains 16 residues.

J is TRBJ1-1 and V is TRBV30, with D hard to call. The CDR3 runs to 12 residues. Trimming pared 1 base from V and 7 bases from J, leaving 10 bases between. CDR1 is GTSNPN, CDR2 SVGIG, per germline (reference sequence). The CDR3: CAWSADAVEAFF. The CDR3 DNA is TGTGCCTGGAGTGCTGACGCGGTTGAAGCTTTCTTT.

This clone came up once. The gene calls are TRBV18 and TRBJ2-5; no firm D call. With the DNA end fitting TRBJ2-7 better, the J assignment may be wrong. The CDR3 extends over 11 amino acids. Germline CDR1 is KGHSH and CDR2 is LQKENI. The CDR3 DNA follows: TGTGCCAGCTCACCACAGTACGAGCAGTACTTC. It encodes CASSPQYEQYF.

This chain connects TRBV25-1 to TRBJ2-7; TRBD2 matches 8 bases. V lost 6 bases to trimming and J lost 3 bases; unmatched junction nucleotides: 10. Germline V gives CDR1 MGHDK, CDR2 SYGVNS. The length of the CDR3 is 15 residues. The CDR3 DNA follows: TGTGCCAGCAGCGAGTGGCCGGGAGGGAGCTACGAGCAGTACTTC. This translates into CASSEWPGGSYEQYF.

Concerning this clone itself: The sample contains more than one DNA sequence encoding this CDR3. V and J are TRBV5-1 and TRBJ2-3; a weak D match, TRBD2 (7 bases). V lost 5 bases to trimming and J lost 2 bases, with 12 bases between them. The CDR3 loop spans 14 amino acids. From germline, CDR1 is SGHRS and CDR2 YFSETQ. Written as DNA, the CDR3 is TGCGCCAGCAGGGGGGGGGCCCTCACAGATACGCAGTATTTT. Translating it yields CASRGGALTDTQYF.

This clone was counted a few times. The chain couples TRBV5-1 to TRBJ1-2, with 9 bases fitting TRBD1. The CDR3 extends over 17 amino acids. V was pared by 4 bases and J by 4 bases, with 14 bases of the junction left unmatched. Germline V lookup: CDR1 SGHRS, CDR2 YFSETQ. The CDR3, as DNA: TGCGCCAGCAGCCAAGGGACAGGGAGGTTTACTAGCTATGGCTACACCTTC. This sequence encodes CASSQGTGRFTSYGYTF.

The chain has TRBV5-1 and TRBJ1-6, with TRBD1 matching over 9 bases. The CDR3 contains 16 residues. In germline, CDR1 is SGHRS, CDR2 YFSETQ. V shed 2 bases, J shed 10 bases, and the junction held 10 bases outside the gene matches. CDR3 in amino acids: CASSLSGQGYGSPLHF. The DNA of the CDR3 is TGCGCCAGCAGCTTATCTGGACAGGGGTATGGGTCACCCCTCCACTTT. Drawing the rest from reference TRBV5-1 and TRBJ1-6, the complete variable domain is KAGVTQTPRYLIKTRGQQVTLSCSPISGHRSVSWYQQTPGQGLQFLFEYFSETQRNKGNFPGRFSGRQFSNSRSEMNVSTLELGDSALYLCASSLSGQGYGSPLHFGNGTRLTVT.

The chain carries TRBV7-9 and TRBJ1-2; the D is unclear. From germline, CDR1 is SEHNR and CDR2 FQNEAQ (reference sequence). V dropped 1 base and J dropped 4 bases, with 13 bases sitting between them. CDR3 length: 15 residues. CDR3 bases: TGTGCCAGCAGCTTAGGGTCAAGCACGGGCTATGGCTACACCTTC. Amino acid sequence: CASSLGSSTGYGYTF. Full variable domain (missing parts from reference TRBV7-9 and TRBJ1-2): DTGVSQNPRHKITKRGQNVTFRCDPISEHNRLYWYRQTLGQGPEFLTYFQNEAQLEKSRLLSDRFSAERPKGSFSTLEIQRTEQGDSAMYLCASSLGSSTGYGYTFGSGTRLTVV.

This clone was recorded once. V and J are TRBV5-1 and TRBJ2-5; 7 bases map to TRBD1. This CDR3 spans 13 amino acids. V lost 5 bases, J lost 5 bases, and 6 bases stayed unmatched. Germline CDR1 SGHRS, CDR2 YFSETQ. CDR3 region: CASRQGSGETQYF. CDR3 nucleotides: TGCGCCAGCAGACAGGGGTCGGGGGAGACCCAGTACTTC.

The chain links TRBV2 to TRBJ1-2, with 7 bases lining up with TRBD1. In germline, CDR1 is SNHLY, CDR2 FYNNEI. With V trimmed by 8 bases and J by 3 bases, 15 bases remained unmatched. This CDR3 region has 16 residues. The CDR3 region has the DNA TGTGCCAGCGGCAATACGGAAGGGCAGGGGGACTATGGCTACACCTTC. The encoded protein is CASGNTEGQGDYGYTF.

This clone was found a few times. The gene calls are TRBV5-1 and TRBJ2-2; the D gene is possibly TRBD2 (6 bases). This CDR3 is built from 18 residues. The V gene's germline CDR1 is SGHRS and CDR2 YFSETQ. The germline V and J ends were trimmed by 3 bases and 2 bases, with 20 bases remaining between them. The chain's CDR3 is CASSWSGTPGTNTGELFF. For the CDR3, the DNA is TGCGCCAGCAGCTGGTCCGGGACTCCGGGGACTAACACCGGGGAGCTGTTTTTT.

The rearrangement uses TRBV11-3 and TRBJ2-3, with TRBD2 matching over 8 bases. The CDR3 loop spans 15 amino acids. The germline gives CDR1 SGHNT, CDR2 YENEEA. The trim removed 3 bases at V and 1 base at J, leaving 3 bases unmatched. The CDR3 region is CASSLRGVGTDTQYF. CDR3 bases: TGTGCCAGCAGCTTGCGGGGGGTCGGCACAGATACGCAGTATTTT. Drawing the rest from reference TRBV11-3 and TRBJ2-3, the complete variable domain is EAGVVQSPRYKIIEKKQPVAFWCNPISGHNTLYWYLQNLGQGPELLIRYENEEAVDDSQLPKDRFSAERLKGVDSTLKIQPAELGDSAVYLCASSLRGVGTDTQYFGPGTRLTVL.